The 29 T cell receptor beta chains below were found in one sample sequenced in a study of T cell responses to AZD1222 COVID-19 vaccine. TCRdb's table, derived via immunoSEQ multiplex PCR, lists solely in-frame clones and lacks some. Of 100,000 or so clones listed, 89% are singletons. The material sequenced was peripheral blood, taken 28 days after the second AZD1222 dose. Receptors originate from an adult who received the AZD1222 COVID-19 vaccine.

The rearrangement links TRBV6-6 to TRBJ2-4; possibly TRBD1 or TRBD2 for D (5 bases each). The length of the CDR3 is 11 residues. Germline V gene lookup returns CDR1 MNHNY and CDR2 SVGAGI (reference sequence). V gave up 6 bases and J gave up 8 bases, with 8 bases separating them. The CDR3 DNA is TGTGCCAGCAGGAGGGGAGACATTCAGTACTTC. Protein: CASRRGDIQYF.

The chain recombines TRBV18 with TRBJ2-3; TRBD1 agrees at 8 bases. The J segment lost 4 bases and the V segment lost 8 bases, leaving 11 bases of the junction unmatched. This CDR3 comprises 15 residues. Germline V CDR1 and CDR2: KGHSH, LQKENI. The CDR3: CASTRRQGIADTQYF. CDR3 DNA sequence: TGTGCCAGCACGAGACGACAGGGGATCGCAGATACGCAGTATTTT.

This chain uses TRBV28 with TRBJ1-1; D not certain. V lost 2 bases, J lost 11 bases, and 15 bases lay in between. CDR1 and CDR2 from the germline V gene are MDHEN and SYDVKM. The CDR3 is 13 residues long. The CDR3, as DNA: TGTGCCAGCAGTTTAGGTCACTTCATCCCGGCTTTCTTT. Protein: CASSLGHFIPAFF.

This chain connects TRBV30 to TRBJ2-1, with a weak D call TRBD1 (6 bases). Germline CDR1 is GTSNPN and CDR2 is SVGIG (reference sequence). Between the trimmed V and J ends, which lost 6 bases and 0 bases, there was a span of 18 bases. There are 16 residues in the CDR3. DNA of the CDR3: TGTGCCTGTTGGGGAATGTACAGGGACTCCTACAATGAGCAGTTCTTC. Encoded protein: CACWGMYRDSYNEQFF. Full variable domain (outside the CDR3, taken from reference TRBV30 and TRBJ2-1): SQTIHQWPATLVQPVGSPLSLECTVEGTSNPNLYWYRQAAGRGLQLLFYSVGIGQISSEVPQNLSASRPQDRQFILSSKKLLLSDSGFYLCACWGMYRDSYNEQFFGPGTRLTVL.

The CDR3 DNA follows: TGTGCCAGCAGCTTGCAGGGGGCGAGTACTGAAGCTTTCTTT. Translating gives CASSLQGASTEAFF. The chain employs TRBV7-9 and TRBJ1-1; TRBD1 aligns across 8 bases. In germline, CDR1 is SEHNR, CDR2 FQNEAQ (reference sequence). With 3 bases clipped from V and 5 bases from J, the junction kept 5 bases outside the gene matches. The CDR3 length is 14 residues.

V is TRBV9 and J is TRBJ1-1; 11 bases match TRBD1. The CDR3 has 17 residues. Germline loops: CDR1 SGDLS, CDR2 YYNGEE. J lost 1 base, V lost 3 bases, and 8 bases had no gene match. CDR3 sequence reads: CASSAAPGQGENTEAFF. In nucleotides, the CDR3 is TGTGCCAGCAGCGCGGCCCCGGGACAGGGGGAGAACACTGAAGCTTTCTTT.

This chain links TRBV7-2 with TRBJ2-7; 8 bases fit TRBD1. The CDR3 runs 15 residues. The V and J ends lost 1 base and 3 bases, in that order; junction bases with no gene match: 5. CDR1 is SGHTA, CDR2 FQGNSA, per germline. The CDR3 loop reads CASSLEQGVIYEQYF. In DNA form, the CDR3 reads TGTGCCAGCAGCTTAGAACAGGGGGTTATCTACGAGCAGTACTTC.

The rearrangement joins TRBV6-2 or TRBV6-3 to TRBJ1-1; the D gene is possibly TRBD1 (5 bases). In germline, CDR1 is MNHEY, CDR2 SVGEGT. This CDR3 is 12 amino acids long. Trimming removed 0 bases from V and 11 bases from J, with 10 bases in between. In DNA form, the CDR3 reads TGTGCCAGCAGTTACTCTGGACAAGTGGCTTTCTTT. Translation: CASSYSGQVAFF.

The rearrangement joins TRBV9 to TRBJ2-3; D not certain. The CDR3 totals 12 residues. The V end was cut by 0 bases, the J end by 6 bases, with 5 bases between. Germline CDR1 reads SGDLS; CDR2 reads YYNGEE. CDR3 DNA sequence: TGTGCCAGCAGCGTAGACCGCGATACGCAGTATTTT. Translating gives CASSVDRDTQYF. Looking up the rest from reference TRBV9 and TRBJ2-3 gives the full variable domain: DSGVTQTPKHLITATGQRVTLRCSPRSGDLSVYWYQQSLDQGLQFLIQYYNGEERAKGNILERFSAQQFPDLHSELNLSSLELGDSALYFCASSVDRDTQYFGPGTRLTVL.

V usage is TRBV2 and J usage is TRBJ2-1; D not certain. The germline CDR1 and CDR2 sequences are SNHLY and FYNNEI. V lost 7 bases and J 9 bases, leaving 16 bases between the germline ends. The length of the CDR3 is 13 residues. CDR3 residues: CASTTGPASEQFF. DNA of the CDR3: TGTGCCAGCACCACGGGCCCCGCCAGTGAGCAGTTCTTC.

This clone has just one count. The V gene is TRBV19, the J gene TRBJ2-1; 10 bases map to TRBD2. CDR3 length: 14 residues. The junction had 6 bases not matched to a gene; V was cut back by 5 bases and J by 8 bases. CDR1 is LNHDA and CDR2 is SQIVND in the germline V gene (reference sequence). The DNA for the CDR3 is TGTGCCAGTAGTTCCGCTAGCGGGAGCCATGAGCAGTTCTTC. Amino acid sequence: CASSSASGSHEQFF.

V usage is TRBV9 and J usage is TRBJ1-5, with unresolved D. The CDR3 is 14 amino acids. In germline, CDR1 is SGDLS, CDR2 YYNGEE. V lost 0 bases and J lost 7, with 11 bases in between. CDR3 sequence reads: CASSVGGSEQPQHF. The CDR3 DNA follows: TGTGCCAGCAGCGTAGGCGGCAGTGAACAGCCCCAGCATTTT.

This chain connects TRBV7-9 to TRBJ2-5; D tentatively fits TRBD1 or TRBD2 (6 bases each). Trimming took off 1 base at V and 4 bases at J, with 10 bases between the two ends. This CDR3 contains 14 residues. Germline assignment: CDR1 SEHNR and CDR2 FQNEAQ (reference sequence). The DNA for the CDR3 is TGTGCCAGCAGCTTAGGGGGGGCGGTAGAGACCCAGTACTTC. This codes for CASSLGGAVETQYF.

The J gene is TRBJ1-1, the V gene TRBV6-4; perhaps TRBD1 as D (5 bases). CDR1 and CDR2 from the germline V gene are MRHNA and SNTAGT. The CDR3 totals 14 residues. Trimming stripped 6 bases from V and 2 bases from J, with 13 bases between. CDR3 protein: CASRGDAPNTEAFF. The CDR3 DNA reads as TGTGCCAGCAGGGGGGACGCTCCTAACACTGAAGCTTTCTTT.

The chain recombines TRBV11-2 with TRBJ2-3; the D gene is possibly TRBD1 (5 bases). Germline CDR1 is SGHAT and CDR2 is FQNNGV. Between the trimmed V and J ends, which lost 5 bases and 6 bases, there was a span of 18 bases. The CDR3 has 15 amino acids. The CDR3 spells CASSPTQGLGDTQYF. CDR3 DNA: TGTGCCAGCAGCCCCACCCAGGGTCTGGGGGATACGCAGTATTTT.

The chain has TRBV18 and TRBJ1-6; the D gene is possibly TRBD1 (5 bases). The CDR3 has 14 residues. Germline lookup yields CDR1 KGHSH and CDR2 LQKENI. The V end was cut by 1 base, the J end by 7 bases, with 8 bases between. The CDR3: CASSPQGPNSPLHF. CDR3 nucleotide sequence: TGTGCCAGCTCACCACAGGGGCCGAATTCACCCCTCCACTTT.

This chain joins TRBV27 and TRBJ2-1; TRBD2 agrees at 8 bases. V lost 6 bases and J lost 7; bases outside the gene matches: 11. CDR3 length: 15 amino acids. Germline V gene data show CDR1 as MNHEY and CDR2 as SMNVEV (reference sequence). CDR3 nucleotide sequence: TGTGCCAGCAGGCTATACAAAGCGGGAGTGAATGAGCAGTTCTTC. Translated: CASRLYKAGVNEQFF.

V is TRBV5-1 and J is TRBJ1-2; D gene uncertain. V shed 3 bases and J shed 11 bases, with 17 bases lying between them. The CDR3 spans 13 residues. CDR1 is SGHRS and CDR2 is YFSETQ in the germline V gene. This CDR3 is CASSSITPRDYTF. The CDR3 DNA reads TGCGCCAGCAGCTCGATCACCCCCCGGGATTACACCTTC.

The V call is TRBV27, the J call TRBJ2-1; D gene unclear. This CDR3 contains 15 residues. The germline V gene encodes CDR1 MNHEY and CDR2 SMNVEV (reference sequence). V lost 5 bases to trimming and J lost 8 bases, with 19 bases between them. For the CDR3, the DNA is TGTGCCAGCAGTATCAACAGCCTACCTGGGGATGAGCAGTTCTTC. It encodes CASSINSLPGDEQFF.

This chain links TRBV25-1 with TRBJ1-2, with D maybe TRBD1 (6 bases). This CDR3 has 13 residues. The V end was cut by 5 bases, the J end by 7 bases, with 14 bases between. The V gene's germline CDR1 is MGHDK and CDR2 SYGVNS. The CDR3 spells CASSSQGRSGYTF. CDR3 nucleotides: TGTGCCAGCAGTTCCCAGGGGCGGAGTGGCTACACCTTC.

The chain joins TRBV4-1 to TRBJ2-7, with 10 positions matching TRBD1. Germline V gene sequence: CDR1 MGHRA, CDR2 YSYEKL. The CDR3 is 21 residues long. V lost 2 bases, J lost 3 bases, and 22 bases stayed unmatched. The CDR3 loop is CASSQSDRPGTGEMWGYEQYF. In DNA, the CDR3 is TGCGCCAGCAGCCAATCCGACCGCCCCGGGACAGGGGAAATGTGGGGCTACGAGCAGTACTTC.

The V call is TRBV6-2 or TRBV6-3, the J call TRBJ2-7; a weak D match, TRBD2 (5 bases). The CDR3 is made up of 14 amino acids. In germline, CDR1 is MNHEY, CDR2 SVGEGT. The germline V and J ends were trimmed by 5 bases and 3 bases, with 14 bases remaining between them. CDR3 nucleotide sequence: TGTGCCAGCAGTAGGGCGGGTAACTTCTACGAGCAGTACTTC. It translates to CASSRAGNFYEQYF.

The chain links TRBV6-5 to TRBJ2-2, with 11 bases that match TRBD2. The CDR3 contains 15 residues. The V segment lost 4 bases and the J segment 3 bases; nucleotides outside the gene matches: 1. Germline assignment: CDR1 MNHEY and CDR2 SVGAGI. The CDR3: CASSWTSGYTGELFF. DNA of the CDR3: TGTGCCAGCAGTTGGACTAGCGGGTACACCGGGGAGCTGTTTTTT.

V gene TRBV5-1 combines with J gene TRBJ1-2, with D unclear. In germline, CDR1 is SGHRS, CDR2 YFSETQ. This CDR3 region has 17 residues. Trimming took 1 base from V and 4 from J, leaving 20 bases between them. CDR3 sequence: CASSLPDPTGFSYGYTF. The CDR3 DNA reads TGCGCCAGCAGCTTGCCCGACCCGACCGGGTTCTCCTATGGCTACACCTTC.

This chain connects TRBV10-2 to TRBJ2-7; TRBD2 matches at 9 bases. V lost 8 bases to trimming and J lost 0 bases; unmatched junction nucleotides: 17. Germline loops: CDR1 WSHSY, CDR2 SAAADI. The CDR3 spans 18 residues. The CDR3 DNA follows: TGCGCCAGCGGGAAACAGGGAGCTAGCGGGGTGGGCTCCTACGAGCAGTACTTC. Encoded protein: CASGKQGASGVGSYEQYF.

The chain uses TRBV3-1 (or the pseudogene TRBV3-2) and TRBJ2-3, with 8 bases lining up with TRBD2. V dropped 0 bases and J dropped 1; count of bases not matched to a gene: 6. Germline loops: CDR1 LGHDT, CDR2 YNNKEL (reference sequence). The CDR3 spans 17 residues. CDR3 sequence reads: CASSQDPGRGGTDTQYF. CDR3 nucleotide sequence: TGTGCCAGCAGCCAAGATCCCGGGAGGGGGGGCACAGATACGCAGTATTTT.

The chain uses TRBV21-1 and TRBJ1-2; TRBD1, the D gene given by the table, was not confirmed from the DNA. TRBV21-1 is reported as a pseudogene. CDR3 size: 16 residues. CDR3 sequence: CASSKATGDGLYGYTF. In DNA, the CDR3 is TGTGCCAGCAGCAAAGCGACAGGGGATGGGTTGTATGGCTACACCTTC.

The chain employs TRBV29-1 and TRBJ2-7; weak D call: TRBD1 (7 bases). In germline, CDR1 is SQVTM, CDR2 ANQGSEA. Trimming pared 4 bases from V and 3 bases from J, leaving 13 bases between. The CDR3 is 13 residues long. The chain's CDR3 is CSVGRRDSYEQYF. Here the CDR3 DNA reads TGCAGCGTTGGTCGGCGGGACAGCTACGAGCAGTACTTC.

The rearrangement links TRBV7-2 to TRBJ2-1; 7 nucleotides align to TRBD2. The germline V gene encodes CDR1 SGHTA and CDR2 FQGNSA. The CDR3 extends over 16 amino acids. V lost 5 bases and J lost 3; bases outside the gene matches: 10. CDR3 nucleotide sequence: TGTGCCAGCAGCGTGACTAGCCCGAGACGCTACAATGAGCAGTTCTTC. It specifies CASSVTSPRRYNEQFF.